The entry that follows covers one TCR beta chain sequence. No antigen is known for it. This sample was included in a study of post-analysis software for immune sequencing data. Prepared libraries of TCR beta cDNA carried unique molecular identifiers. TCRdb reprocessed the PCR reads via MiXCR and lists one record per CDR3 protein. The table records roughly 650,000 distinct CDR3 sequences, over 45% of them present only once. Study-level points and caveats: Patients used about 5 TRBV segments, including TRBV5-6, TRBV5-1 and TRBV20-1, more often than controls.

The CDR3 is 20 residues long. V was clipped by 1 base and J by 0 bases; unmatched bases: 14. Germline loops: CDR1 DFQATT, CDR2 SNEGSKA (reference sequence). Sequencing was done on a sample of blood. This clonotype originated in a girl aged 2-10 years with multiple sclerosis. V and J are TRBV20-1 and TRBJ2-3, with 12 positions matching TRBD2. CDR3 sequence: CSARAVLAGGPTRSTDTQYF. CDR3 DNA: TGCAGTGCTAGAGCGGTACTAGCGGGAGGTCCCACTAGGAGCACAGATACGCAGTATTTT.